The present entry profiles one T cell receptor (beta chain) with its context. Its specificity is unknown. This entry comes from a study of multiple sclerosis patients with progressive multifocal leukoencephalopathy. Study results and limitations: Before and during natalizumab, the clones expanded at PML already existed. Less diverse TRB repertoires were suggested in most PML patients.

Stated time point: time of PML onset. After about 16 to 60 months on natalizumab, the natalizumab-treated patients developed PML. In germline, CDR1 is GTSNPN, CDR2 SVGIG (reference sequence). V was clipped by 0 bases and J by 6 bases, with 12 bases between them. The CDR3 runs 15 residues. Every PCR reaction included synthetic inline CDR3 controls for all V-J pairings. Data came from immunoSEQ multiplex PCR; TCRdb stores just in-frame clones and leaves some out. This sample has tens of thousands of clones, with approximately 85% found just once. This TCR was recovered from a woman in her 30s with progressive multifocal leukoencephalopathy. V usage is TRBV30 and J usage is TRBJ1-6, with a weak D call TRBD1 (5 bases). This specimen was PBMCs, taken from a patient treated with natalizumab. DNA for the CDR3: TGTGCCTGGAGTGTACGGGTAGGGGCTAATTCACCCCTCCACTTT. Amino acids: CAWSVRVGANSPLHF. The complete variable domain, with remaining parts taken from reference TRBV30 and TRBJ1-6, reads SQTIHQWPATLVQPVGSPLSLECTVEGTSNPNLYWYRQAAGRGLQLLFYSVGIGQISSEVPQNLSASRPQDRQFILSSKKLLLSDSGFYLCAWSVRVGANSPLHFGNGTRLTVT.